Listed below are T cell receptor beta chains from one sample, sequenced in a study of blood T cell repertoires in COVID-19. The table came from immunoSEQ multiplex PCR; TCRdb's copy has only in-frame clones and leaves some out. The sample has roughly 200,000 clones; roughly 80% are singletons. The material sequenced was peripheral blood. These receptors were collected from a human donor in a cohort sampled during active COVID-19. CDR3s include the opening cysteine and the closing phenylalanine or tryptophan. The D gene is left open where the match is weak. Clone size is stated in some rows and not others, as once, few, many or a class when expanded.

d_gene: -
abundance: -
j_gene: TRBJ2-7
v_gene: TRBV5-1
CDR3nt: TGCGCCAGCAGCCTCAACACGGGACACTGGTACGAGCAGTACTTC
CDR3aa: CASSLNTGHWYEQYF

d_gene: -
abundance: once
j_gene: TRBJ2-5
v_gene: TRBV6-5
CDR3nt: TGTGCCAGCAGCCGTGATAGGGGTGAGACCCAGTACTTC
CDR3aa: CASSRDRGETQYF

d_gene: TRBD1
abundance: -
j_gene: TRBJ1-3
v_gene: TRBV4-1
CDR3nt: TGCGCCAGCAGCAAAACTGTAGTAATCGGACAGGGCACTGGAAACACCATATATTTT
CDR3aa: CASSKTVVIGQGTGNTIYF

d_gene: TRBD2
abundance: -
j_gene: TRBJ2-7
v_gene: TRBV6-6
CDR3nt: TGTGCCACCTCGGGAGGCCTCCTAAACTACGAGCAGTACTTC
CDR3aa: CATSGGLLNYEQYF

d_gene: -
abundance: -
j_gene: TRBJ1-1
v_gene: TRBV4-1
CDR3nt: TGCGCCAGCAGCCAAGACCTCAGGGTAAGAACTGAAGCTTTCTTT
CDR3aa: CASSQDLRVRTEAFF

d_gene: -
abundance: -
j_gene: TRBJ1-2
v_gene: TRBV9
CDR3nt: TGTGCCAGCAGCTTAGGGGGGGATGGCTACACCTTC
CDR3aa: CASSLGGDGYTF

d_gene: TRBD2
abundance: -
j_gene: TRBJ2-1
v_gene: TRBV7-3
CDR3nt: TGTGCCAGCAGCTTATACTCCGGGACTAGCGGGGCCAATGAGCAGTTCTTC
CDR3aa: CASSLYSGTSGANEQFF

d_gene: TRBD1
abundance: -
j_gene: TRBJ1-4
v_gene: TRBV5-5
CDR3nt: TGTGCCAGCAGCACTCACGGACACCAGGGGGATGAAAAACTGTTTTTT
CDR3aa: CASSTHGHQGDEKLFF

d_gene: -
abundance: once
j_gene: TRBJ2-5
v_gene: TRBV5-4
CDR3nt: TGTGCCAGCAGCTTGATTGGGGGGGAGACCCAGTACTTC
CDR3aa: CASSLIGGETQYF

d_gene: -
abundance: -
j_gene: TRBJ2-3
v_gene: TRBV24-1
CDR3nt: TGTGCCACTTCGAGGGAATCCAGTTATACGCAGTATTTT
CDR3aa: CATSRESSYTQYF

d_gene: -
abundance: few
j_gene: TRBJ1-2
v_gene: TRBV19
CDR3nt: TGTGCCAGTAGTTCCCAGGTCTATGGCTACACCTTC
CDR3aa: CASSSQVYGYTF

d_gene: TRBD2
abundance: -
j_gene: TRBJ2-3
v_gene: TRBV3-1/TRBV3-2
CDR3nt: TGTGCCAGCAGCCGGGGGACTAGCGGGGCGAATTTT
CDR3aa: CASSRGTSGANF

d_gene: -
abundance: -
j_gene: TRBJ1-1
v_gene: TRBV2
CDR3nt: TGTGCCAGCAGGCAGACAGGGAACACTGAAGCTTTCTTT
CDR3aa: CASRQTGNTEAFF

d_gene: -
abundance: -
j_gene: TRBJ2-7
v_gene: TRBV28
CDR3nt: TGTGCCAGCAGTTTAGGAGGGACAGCCCCTACGAGGCAGTACTTC
CDR3aa: CASSLGGTAPTRQYF

d_gene: TRBD1
abundance: -
j_gene: TRBJ2-5
v_gene: TRBV6-5
CDR3nt: TGTGCCAGCAGTTACGTTAGCAGGGGGCGCGGGGAGACCCAGTACTTC
CDR3aa: CASSYVSRGRGETQYF

d_gene: -
abundance: -
j_gene: TRBJ2-7
v_gene: TRBV7-9
CDR3nt: TGTGCCAGCAGCTTCCCGGGTACCTACGAGCAGTACTTC
CDR3aa: CASSFPGTYEQYF

d_gene: TRBD2
abundance: -
j_gene: TRBJ2-1
v_gene: TRBV13
CDR3nt: TGTGCCAGCAGCTTAAGCGGGGGGGTTGAGCAGTTCTTC
CDR3aa: CASSLSGGVEQFF

d_gene: TRBD2
abundance: -
j_gene: TRBJ2-2
v_gene: TRBV5-4
CDR3nt: TGTGCCAGCAGCAAATTAGCGGGAGGGATGAACACCGGGGAGCTGTTTTTT
CDR3aa: CASSKLAGGMNTGELFF

d_gene: -
abundance: -
j_gene: TRBJ1-2
v_gene: TRBV5-6
CDR3nt: TGTGCCAGCAGCTCACTTTTCCATGGCTACACCTTC
CDR3aa: CASSSLFHGYTF

d_gene: -
abundance: once
j_gene: TRBJ1-1
v_gene: TRBV5-1
CDR3nt: TGCGCCAGCAGCTTGGTCCGGAACACTGAAGCTTTCTTT
CDR3aa: CASSLVRNTEAFF

d_gene: -
abundance: -
j_gene: TRBJ1-4
v_gene: TRBV30
CDR3nt: TGTGCCTGGAGTGCGAACGGTGCAACTAATGAAAAACTGTTTTTT
CDR3aa: CAWSANGATNEKLFF

d_gene: TRBD1
abundance: few
j_gene: TRBJ2-2
v_gene: TRBV3-1/TRBV3-2
CDR3nt: TGTGCCAGCAGCCAGGGGACAGCCGGGGAGCTGTTTTTT
CDR3aa: CASSQGTAGELFF

d_gene: TRBD1
abundance: -
j_gene: TRBJ2-1
v_gene: TRBV5-1
CDR3nt: TGCGCCAGCAGCTTGGATGGAGCGGGACAGGGACAGTTCTTC
CDR3aa: CASSLDGAGQGQFF

d_gene: -
abundance: -
j_gene: TRBJ1-6
v_gene: TRBV19
CDR3nt: TGTGCCAGTAGTTCGTCCGGGTCGCCCTCACCCCTCCACTTT
CDR3aa: CASSSSGSPSPLHF

d_gene: -
abundance: -
j_gene: TRBJ2-1
v_gene: TRBV6-4
CDR3nt: TGTGCCAGCAGTGTGTTAGCACAGGTCAACAATGAGCAGTTCTTC
CDR3aa: CASSVLAQVNNEQFF

d_gene: TRBD1
abundance: -
j_gene: TRBJ2-5
v_gene: TRBV24-1
CDR3nt: TGTGCCACCGGGACAGGGAGGCAAGAGACCCAGTACTTC
CDR3aa: CATGTGRQETQYF

d_gene: -
abundance: -
j_gene: TRBJ2-5
v_gene: TRBV28
CDR3nt: TGTGCCAGCAGTTTACCCGGCGGAAAAGAGACCCAGTACTTC
CDR3aa: CASSLPGGKETQYF

d_gene: TRBD2
abundance: once
j_gene: TRBJ2-3
v_gene: TRBV7-2
CDR3nt: TGTGCCAGCAGCTTAGCAGCGGGAAATCCGTATTTT
CDR3aa: CASSLAAGNPYF

d_gene: -
abundance: -
j_gene: TRBJ1-5
v_gene: TRBV15
CDR3nt: TGTGCCACCGACCGAGGGGGGGTCAATCAGCCCCAGCATTTT
CDR3aa: CATDRGGVNQPQHF

d_gene: -
abundance: -
j_gene: TRBJ2-5
v_gene: TRBV4-1
CDR3nt: TGCGCCAGCAGCCAAGCTCGGGGAGAGACCCAGTACTTC
CDR3aa: CASSQARGETQYF

d_gene: TRBD1
abundance: -
j_gene: TRBJ1-5
v_gene: TRBV5-6
CDR3nt: TGTGCCAGCAGCAAGGACAGGGGGGTTAGTCAGCCCCAGCATTTT
CDR3aa: CASSKDRGVSQPQHF

d_gene: -
abundance: -
j_gene: TRBJ2-2
v_gene: TRBV29-1
CDR3nt: TGCAGCGTTGAAGCTACGAGGAACACCGGGGAGCTGTTTTTT
CDR3aa: CSVEATRNTGELFF

d_gene: -
abundance: -
j_gene: TRBJ2-6
v_gene: TRBV5-1
CDR3nt: TGCGCCAGCAGCCTTCGGGGTAGGGGACACACTGGGGCCAACGTCCTGACTTTC
CDR3aa: CASSLRGRGHTGANVLTF

d_gene: -
abundance: -
j_gene: TRBJ1-2
v_gene: TRBV3-1/TRBV3-2
CDR3nt: TGTGCCAGCAGCCCCCATGAGGGCGTCAGGGGCTACACCTTC
CDR3aa: CASSPHEGVRGYTF

d_gene: TRBD1
abundance: -
j_gene: TRBJ2-5
v_gene: TRBV7-2
CDR3nt: TGTGCCAGCAGCACCAACAGGGGGCGCCTCCGCGAGACCCAGTACTTC
CDR3aa: CASSTNRGRLRETQYF

d_gene: -
abundance: -
j_gene: TRBJ2-1
v_gene: TRBV3-1/TRBV3-2
CDR3nt: TGTGCCAGCAGCCAGGCCACTGAGCAGTTCTTC
CDR3aa: CASSQATEQFF

d_gene: -
abundance: -
j_gene: TRBJ1-1
v_gene: TRBV19
CDR3nt: TGTGCCAGTAGTTCCGGACAGCTCAACACTGAAGCTTTCTTT
CDR3aa: CASSSGQLNTEAFF

d_gene: -
abundance: few
j_gene: TRBJ1-2
v_gene: TRBV20-1
CDR3nt: TGCAGTGCTTGGACTGGCTATGGCTACACCTTC
CDR3aa: CSAWTGYGYTF

d_gene: TRBD1
abundance: -
j_gene: TRBJ1-2
v_gene: TRBV28
CDR3nt: TGTGCCAGCAATGCAGGGGGCTATGGCTACACCTTC
CDR3aa: CASNAGGYGYTF

d_gene: TRBD1
abundance: -
j_gene: TRBJ1-5
v_gene: TRBV30
CDR3nt: TGTGCCTGGAGCGGACAGGGAAGCAATCAGCCCCAGCATTTT
CDR3aa: CAWSGQGSNQPQHF

d_gene: -
abundance: -
j_gene: TRBJ2-1
v_gene: TRBV12-5
CDR3nt: TGTGCTAGTGGTTTGTCACTAGCTAGGAGCTCCTACAATGAGCAGTTCTTC
CDR3aa: CASGLSLARSSYNEQFF

d_gene: -
abundance: -
j_gene: TRBJ2-7
v_gene: TRBV5-4
CDR3nt: TGTGCCAGCAGCGGCGGGGTTGGCTACGAGCAGTACTTC
CDR3aa: CASSGGVGYEQYF

d_gene: -
abundance: -
j_gene: TRBJ1-5
v_gene: TRBV5-1
CDR3nt: TGCGCCAGCAGCCAAGACTCGTATCAGCCCCAGCATTTT
CDR3aa: CASSQDSYQPQHF

d_gene: -
abundance: -
j_gene: TRBJ1-5
v_gene: TRBV6-5
CDR3nt: TGTGCCAGCAGCATACGAGGGGGGCCCCAGCATTTT
CDR3aa: CASSIRGGPQHF

d_gene: TRBD1
abundance: -
j_gene: TRBJ2-7
v_gene: TRBV5-1
CDR3nt: TGCGCCAGCAGTGATAACGACAGGGGCCACGAGCAGTACTTC
CDR3aa: CASSDNDRGHEQYF

d_gene: -
abundance: once
j_gene: TRBJ1-1
v_gene: TRBV5-1
CDR3nt: TGCGCCAGCAGCTGGGACACGACCCCGAACACTGAAGCTTTCTTT
CDR3aa: CASSWDTTPNTEAFF

d_gene: TRBD1
abundance: once
j_gene: TRBJ1-4
v_gene: TRBV3-1/TRBV3-2
CDR3nt: TGTGCCAGCAGCCTCAAGGATGGGACAGGGGGGGAAAAACTGTTTTTT
CDR3aa: CASSLKDGTGGEKLFF

d_gene: -
abundance: -
j_gene: TRBJ2-3
v_gene: TRBV7-9
CDR3nt: TGTGCCAGCAGCTTATCGGAGGGGGCGTCCCGAGGGACGCAGTATTTT
CDR3aa: CASSLSEGASRGTQYF

d_gene: TRBD1
abundance: -
j_gene: TRBJ1-2
v_gene: TRBV5-8
CDR3nt: TGTGCCAGCAGCTTGAGGCCCTCAGGGGGCGTTGATGGCTACACCTTC
CDR3aa: CASSLRPSGGVDGYTF

d_gene: -
abundance: -
j_gene: TRBJ2-1
v_gene: TRBV5-1
CDR3nt: TGCGCCAGCAGCTTGGAGGGGGGACAGAATGCCTACAATGAGCAGTTCTTC
CDR3aa: CASSLEGGQNAYNEQFF

d_gene: -
abundance: -
j_gene: TRBJ1-5
v_gene: TRBV19
CDR3nt: TGTGCCAGTAGGCGAGACTTCAATCAGCCCCAGCATTTT
CDR3aa: CASRRDFNQPQHF

d_gene: TRBD2
abundance: -
j_gene: TRBJ2-1
v_gene: TRBV19
CDR3nt: TGTGCCAGTAGGACTAGCGGGGGGCGGGATGAGCAGTTCTTC
CDR3aa: CASRTSGGRDEQFF

d_gene: -
abundance: -
j_gene: TRBJ1-6
v_gene: TRBV7-3
CDR3nt: TGTGCCAGCAGCACAGGGCGGCGTTCACCCCTCCACTTT
CDR3aa: CASSTGRRSPLHF

d_gene: -
abundance: -
j_gene: TRBJ1-4
v_gene: TRBV28
CDR3nt: TGTGCCAGCAGTTCCTCTCTCGGGGGAGCGGGGGAAAAACTGTTTTTT
CDR3aa: CASSSSLGGAGEKLFF